The present T cell receptor beta chain was sequenced within a study of T cell responses to AZD1222 COVID-19 vaccine. The protocol was immunoSEQ multiplex PCR, while the TCRdb copy is restricted to in-frame clones and leaves out a portion. This table holds about 200,000 clones, 80% to 95% found once. Only one count was recorded for this clone. The CDR3 is 14 amino acids. Trimming removed 3 bases from V and 5 bases from J, with 13 bases in between. CDR1 is SGHTA, CDR2 FQGNSA, per germline. The TCR originated in an adult who received the AZD1222 COVID-19 vaccine. This chain connects TRBV7-2 to TRBJ2-5; the D gene could be TRBD1 or TRBD2 (6 bases each). The sample was peripheral blood, taken 28 days after the second AZD1222 dose. The CDR3 DNA sequence: TGTGCCAGCAGCTTGGGGGGCCTTAGGGAGACCCAGTACTTC. Amino acid sequence: CASSLGGLRETQYF.